The T cell receptor (beta chain) described here comes from a study of blood T cell repertoires in COVID-19. Germline CDR1 SGHKS, CDR2 YYEKEE (reference sequence). This CDR3 region has 16 residues. Trimming removed 0 bases from V and 1 base from J, with 10 bases in between. As handled by the study authors: Reference gene primer amplification gave estimated nucleated cell counts. Profiled with immunoSEQ multiplex PCR; TCRdb holds only in-frame clones, not every one. V, J and clone size reflect that table, while D and trimming were determined from the DNA. The sample has some 70,000 clones; approximately 80% are singletons.

Sequencing used peripheral blood. V usage is TRBV5-5 and J usage is TRBJ2-2; no definite D call. The sequence was obtained from a man aged 50-59 years with COVID-19, enrolled during active disease. The CDR3 DNA reads as TGTGCCAGCAGCTTGGGCCACCTAGTGAACACCGGGGAGCTGTTTTTT. Translated: CASSLGHLVNTGELFF.